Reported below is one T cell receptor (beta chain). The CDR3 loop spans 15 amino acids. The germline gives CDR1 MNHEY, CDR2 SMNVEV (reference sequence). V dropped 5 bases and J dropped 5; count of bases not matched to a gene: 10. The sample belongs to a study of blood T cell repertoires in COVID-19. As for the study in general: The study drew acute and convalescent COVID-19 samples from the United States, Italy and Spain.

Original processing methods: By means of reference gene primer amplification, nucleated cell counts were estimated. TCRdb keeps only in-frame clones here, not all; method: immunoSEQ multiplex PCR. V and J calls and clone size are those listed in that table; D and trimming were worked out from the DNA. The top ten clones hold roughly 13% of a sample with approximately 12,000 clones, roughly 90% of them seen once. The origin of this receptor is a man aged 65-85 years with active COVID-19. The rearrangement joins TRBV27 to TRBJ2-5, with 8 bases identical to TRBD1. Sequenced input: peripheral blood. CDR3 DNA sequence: TGTGCCAGCAGTGAAGGACAGGGAATTTTTGAGACCCAGTACTTC. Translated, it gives CASSEGQGIFETQYF.